What follows is one TCR beta chain and its context. What it recognizes is unknown. The record originates from a study of OX40 agonist ivuxolimab in advanced cancers. Study at large: Hepatocellular carcinoma, melanoma, renal cell or head and neck cancer occurred in dose-escalation patients. Points from the study as a whole: Clonal expansion in partial responders at 0.1-3.0 mg/kg ranked among the lowest.

Using immunoSEQ multiplex PCR, the repertoire was profiled, and TCRdb retains in-frame clones only, with some absent. The sample has some 76,000 clones; over 85% are singletons. Blood specimens came from baseline, cycle 4 day 1, and cycle 7 day 1. Deletions cut 0 bases from V and 0 bases from J, with 7 bases between. CDR1 is MNHEY and CDR2 is SVGAGI in the germline V gene. The CDR3 spans 15 residues. The source of this sequence is an adult with an advanced solid tumor such as melanoma, head and neck, liver or kidney cancer. Sequencing was performed on CD4+ or CD8+ T cells sorted from blood, taken in a trial of the OX40 agonist ivuxolimab. The chain links TRBV6-5 to TRBJ2-3; no clear D gene. CDR3 coding DNA: TGTGCCAGCAGTTACTCGCCTGCTAGCACAGATACGCAGTATTTT. The encoded protein is CASSYSPASTDTQYF.